Presented here are 8 T cell receptor beta chains from one specimen sequenced in a study of blood T cells in healthy people across ages. The authors ran a second PCR of roughly 6 to 12 cycles using a sample-barcoded 5' primer and a J-beta primer mix. TCRdb reanalysed the 5' RACE reads using MiXCR and keeps one entry per CDR3 protein. The repertoire has 800,000 or so distinct CDR3 sequences, approximately 67% of them found once; the top ten carry 25% to 35%. Input material: blood. All receptors come from a man aged 25 to 40 in good health.

J is TRBJ1-2 and V is TRBV29-1, with TRBD1 identical over 8 bases. This CDR3 has 13 residues. Germline CDR1 reads SQVTM; CDR2 reads ANQGSEA. With V trimmed by 1 base and J by 7 bases, 5 bases remained unmatched. Here the CDR3 reads CSVEGQGTGGYTF. Written as DNA, the CDR3 is TGCAGCGTTGAAGGACAGGGGACAGGTGGCTACACCTTC.

A note on this clonotype: The germline gene is not matched at one end of the junction; a read error may be the cause. This chain connects TRBV18 to TRBJ2-7, with TRBD2 as a possible D gene (6 bases). This CDR3 region has 12 residues. Germline CDR1 and CDR2: KGHSH and LQKENI. CDR3 sequence reads: CASSPSDYERYF. CDR3 sequence (DNA): TGTGCCAGCTCACCATCGGACTACGAGCGGTACTTC.

The chain is built from TRBV7-2 and TRBJ2-1; no clear D gene. Trimming shortened V by 2 bases and J by 7 bases, and 12 bases separated the two germline ends. The germline gives CDR1 SGHTA, CDR2 FQGNSA. This CDR3 has 14 residues. CDR3 residues: CASSLLGSVNEQFF. The CDR3 DNA is TGTGCCAGCAGCTTACTAGGATCAGTGAATGAGCAGTTCTTC.

V is TRBV3-1 and J is TRBJ2-1; 8 bases line up with TRBD2. The CDR3 is made up of 16 amino acids. The germline gives CDR1 LGHDT, CDR2 YNNKEL (reference sequence). The junction had 10 bases not matched to a gene; V was cut back by 4 bases and J by 5 bases. CDR3: CASSRPRGGSHNEQFF. The CDR3 DNA reads as TGTGCCAGCAGCCGGCCCCGCGGGGGGTCACACAATGAGCAGTTCTTC.

This clonotype was seen more than once but under ten times. V is TRBV6-2 or TRBV6-3 and J is TRBJ2-1, with D possibly being TRBD1 or TRBD2 (5 bases each). V lost 2 bases to trimming and J lost 15 bases, with 23 bases between them. The CDR3 runs to 15 residues. The V gene's germline CDR1 is MNHEY and CDR2 SVGEGT. CDR3 sequence (DNA): TGTGCCAGCAGTTACAGGAGGTTAAGGGACGCCCGAGGGTTCTTC. Translated: CASSYRRLRDARGFF.

This clonotype was counted between two and nine times. V gene TRBV6-5 combines with J gene TRBJ2-5; D uncertain. The J call may be in error: the DNA end matches TRBJ2-7 better. The CDR3 is made up of 12 amino acids. Germline V gene sequence: CDR1 MNHEY, CDR2 SVGAGI. In DNA form, the CDR3 reads TGTGCCAGCAGTTACGGCTCCGGCGAGCAGTACTTC. Translating it yields CASSYGSGEQYF.

The chain carries TRBV5-6 and TRBJ1-6, with D possibly matching TRBD1 (5 bases). Germline loops: CDR1 SGHDT, CDR2 YYEEEE. V lost 3 bases, J lost 9 bases, and 16 bases lay in between. The CDR3 length is 15 residues. DNA of the CDR3: TGTGCCAGCAGCTGGGGCCGTAATATTGGTTCACCCCTCCACTTT. It is translated as CASSWGRNIGSPLHF.

CDR3 in amino acids: CASTQFRGQGRSYNEQFF. DNA for the CDR3: TGCGCCAGCACCCAGTTTCGGGGGCAAGGGAGGTCCTACAATGAGCAGTTCTTC. V and J are TRBV5-1 and TRBJ2-1; perhaps D is TRBD1 or TRBD2 (6 bases each). The CDR3 contains 18 residues. The V end lost 6 bases, the J end lost 1 base, and 23 bases lay between the germline ends. Germline lookup yields CDR1 SGHRS and CDR2 YFSETQ. Complete variable domain (other parts from reference TRBV5-1 and TRBJ2-1): KAGVTQTPRYLIKTRGQQVTLSCSPISGHRSVSWYQQTPGQGLQFLFEYFSETQRNKGNFPGRFSGRQFSNSRSEMNVSTLELGDSALYLCASTQFRGQGRSYNEQFFGPGTRLTVL.